This T cell receptor beta chain is from a study of T-cell reconstitution after alpha-beta-depleted transplantation in children. V gave up 0 bases and J gave up 0 bases; unmatched junction bases: 2. CDR3 size: 15 residues. Germline loops: CDR1 DFQATT, CDR2 SNEGSKA (reference sequence). A library of TCRbeta sequences, prepared with unique molecular identifiers, was generated. TCRdb fed the PCR reads into MiXCR, producing one record per CDR3 protein. This table holds 800,000 to 1,000,000 distinct CDR3 sequences, about 31% found once. With respect to this clonotype: No antigen is known for it.

Study observations and caveats: Fresh T-cell production supplied most of the T-cell counts and diversity seen one year after transplant. High day-60 TCRbeta diversity in some patients came from surviving recipient T cells and thymic progenitors. Approximately two months post-transplant, alpha-beta T cells reportedly originated from several hundred expanded graft clones.

The sample here was PBMCs, mostly from graft donor cells, taken 360 days after TCRalphabeta/CD19-depleted stem cell transplant. This sequence was found in a boy in the first two years of life who had a stem cell transplant for SCID, so the T cells may come from the graft donor. The genes are TRBV20-1 and TRBJ2-3, with 8 nucleotides matching TRBD1. CDR3 region: CSAREQGVSTDTQYF. Here the CDR3 DNA reads TGCAGTGCTAGAGAACAGGGGGTTAGCACAGATACGCAGTATTTT.